This TCR beta chain was documented in a study of T cells in Graves' hyperthyroidism and ophthalmopathy. On the study more broadly: Any treatment followed the collection of peripheral blood at initial diagnosis.

Trimming cost V 8 bases and J 7 bases, with 21 bases left between them. CDR3 length: 16 residues. Amplification of TCR beta CDR3 regions used RNA as the template. Initially, a first-round RT-PCR of the TCR CDR3 employed the HTBI primer set. TCRdb redid the calling of the multiplex PCR reads with MiXCR, one entry per CDR3 protein. The repertoire consists of some 440,000 distinct CDR3 sequences, with approximately 14% occurring once and the leading ten covering approximately 7.5%. Patients aged 18 to 65 with hyperthyroidism were newly diagnosed, with duration under 2 months. Diagnoses used clinical symptoms, serum thyroxine and TRAb, thyroid ultrasound and orbital computed tomography. PBMCs were derived from roughly 10 ml fresh peripheral blood. This clonotype was found a few times.

This receptor was identified in a woman aged 18-35 years with Graves' hyperthyroidism. The chain is built from TRBV12-3 or TRBV12-4 and TRBJ1-6, with a tentative D call TRBD1 (5 bases). The sequenced sample was blood. As DNA, the CDR3 is TGTGCCAGCGGGGGGGTGGGGCCGCGAGGGAATTCACCCCTCCACTTT. Protein: CASGGVGPRGNSPLHF.